The rows below give T cell receptor beta chains drawn from one sample of a study of T cell repertoires in cytomegalovirus infection. TCRdb redid the calling of the reads with MiXCR, one entry per CDR3 protein. The table shows about 440,000 distinct CDR3 sequences, with approximately 31% occurring only once. The specimen was PBMCs. The receptors come from a human donor in good health (CMV status not recorded). Some clones in this sample may be carry-over from other donors' samples. CDR3s include the opening cysteine and the closing phenylalanine or tryptophan. Each record gives: J gene, D gene, clone size, V gene, CDR3 DNA, CDR3 protein. D genes are given only for firm matches. A clone size is listed for some rows: how often the clone was seen (once, few, many), or a class if it is expanded.

TRBJ1-4	NA	NA	TRBV20-1	TGCAGTGCTAGAGCATCCGGGGGCCGGTCTAATGAAAAACTGTTTTTT	CSARASGGRSNEKLFF
TRBJ1-5	NA	NA	TRBV6-2/TRBV6-3	TGTGCCAGCAGCGACGCGGGGGTTGAACAGCCCCAGCATTTT	CASSDAGVEQPQHF
TRBJ1-4	NA	few	TRBV6-5	TGTGCCAGCAGTCCAACATCAGCGTTTAATGAAAAACTGTTTTTT	CASSPTSAFNEKLFF
TRBJ2-5	NA	few	TRBV5-6	TGTGCCAGCAGCTTTATGGTCGGCAGTCTGCAGGAGACCCAGTACTTC	CASSFMVGSLQETQYF
TRBJ1-4	NA	NA	TRBV5-1	TGCGCCAGCAGTATGTCGCCAAGGGTGTCTGGAGAAAAACTGTTTTTT	CASSMSPRVSGEKLFF
TRBJ2-3	TRBD2	few	TRBV12-3/TRBV12-4	TGTGCCAGCAGTTTCGGCACTCTAGCGGGGGGCCTCAAGAGAGGTACGCAGTATTTT	CASSFGTLAGGLKRGTQYF
TRBJ2-1	NA	once	TRBV18	TGTGCCAGCTCACCCCGACCCGTGGGCACAACTGAGCAGTTCTTC	CASSPRPVGTTEQFF
TRBJ2-7	TRBD1	few	TRBV6-2/TRBV6-3	TGTGCCAGCAGCGAATCGACAGGGTTCTACGAGCAGTACTTC	CASSESTGFYEQYF
TRBJ2-5	TRBD1	NA	TRBV29-1	TGCAGCGTTGATGGGGACAGACAAGAGACCCAGTACTTC	CSVDGDRQETQYF
TRBJ2-3	TRBD2	NA	TRBV11-2	TGTGCCAGTGTCTTGGGGGGGGGGTCAGATACGCAGTATTTT	CASVLGGGSDTQYF
TRBJ2-3	TRBD2	few	TRBV6-1	TGTGCCAGCAGTGGGCGCGGGGGGGCTAGGTCCACAGATACGCAGTATTTT	CASSGRGGARSTDTQYF
TRBJ2-3	NA	NA	TRBV7-6	TGTGACAGCAGCGTCCCCCCCGATACGCAGTATTTT	CDSSVPPDTQYF
TRBJ2-3	TRBD1	NA	TRBV7-9	TGTGCCAGCAGCTCGGGACAGCGCCTCACAGATACGCAGTATTTT	CASSSGQRLTDTQYF
TRBJ1-1	NA	NA	TRBV4-1	TGCGCCAGCAGCCAACACTCAGGGACGGCGAACACTGAAGCTTTCTTT	CASSQHSGTANTEAFF
TRBJ2-1	NA	once	TRBV27	TGTGACAGCAGTTTGGGTGACTTCAACTACAAGGAGCAGTTCTTC	CDSSLGDFNYKEQFF
TRBJ2-7	NA	few	TRBV20-1	TGCAGTGCTAGAGATTGGGTAGCGAGGGGTTCCGAGCAGTACTTC	CSARDWVARGSEQYF
TRBJ2-4	TRBD2	NA	TRBV19	TGTGCCAGTGATACTAGCGGGGGGGCCTTCTCCAAAACCATTCAGTCGTTC	CASDTSGGAFSKTIQSF
TRBJ1-5	NA	NA	TRBV6-5	TGTGCCAGCAGTTACTCCGGTCCCCCCGCCGGGCCCCAGCATTTT	CASSYSGPPAGPQHF
TRBJ1-1	NA	NA	TRBV28	TGTGCCCCAGGTCAGTCTATGAACACTGAAGCTTTCTTT	CAPGQSMNTEAFF
TRBJ1-5	NA	NA	TRBV6-2/TRBV6-3	TGTGCCAGCAGTTACTCGCAGGGGTTTCAGCCCCAGCATTTT	CASSYSQGFQPQHF
TRBJ2-7	TRBD1	many	TRBV7-2	TGTGCCAGCAGCTTAGGGCAGGGGGCTACCTCCTACGAGCAGTACTTC	CASSLGQGATSYEQYF
TRBJ2-7	NA	NA	TRBV6-1	TGTGCCAGCAGATCCTCAGGTATCCGCCTCGAGCAGTACTTC	CASRSSGIRLEQYF
TRBJ1-4	TRBD1	many	TRBV7-2	TGTGCCAGCAGCCGGACAGGGGGCAATGAAAAACTGTTTTTT	CASSRTGGNEKLFF
TRBJ2-6	NA	few	TRBV27	TGTGCCAGCAGTTTAGAGGGGTCCGATGGAGGGGCCAACGTCCTGACTTTC	CASSLEGSDGGANVLTF
TRBJ2-7	NA	few	TRBV5-4	TGTGCCAGCAGCGGGACCTCCCAGGGCGAGCAGTACTTC	CASSGTSQGEQYF
TRBJ1-1	NA	few	TRBV15	TGTGCCACGGCCAGGTCTTCCGACACTGAAGCTTTCTTT	CATARSSDTEAFF
TRBJ2-2	NA	many	TRBV7-9	TGTGCCAGCAGCTCAGTCACAGGATACACCGGGGAGCTGTTTTTT	CASSSVTGYTGELFF
TRBJ1-2	NA	NA	TRBV7-2	TGTGACAGCTCCAGGACGGTTAACTATGGCTACACCTTC	CDSSRTVNYGYTF
TRBJ2-7	NA	NA	TRBV6-1	TGTGCCAGCAGTTACCTTGTCAAAGGATCCTACGAGCAGTACTTC	CASSYLVKGSYEQYF
TRBJ1-2	TRBD1	NA	TRBV7-8	TGTGCCAGCAGCTTAGTATCGGGACAGCTAAACGGGGGCTATGGCTACACCTTC	CASSLVSGQLNGGYGYTF
TRBJ1-5	NA	few	TRBV4-2	TGTGCCAGCAGCCAAGATCACCGGAATCAGCCCCAGCATTTT	CASSQDHRNQPQHF
TRBJ2-1	TRBD2	few	TRBV12-3/TRBV12-4	TGTGCCAGCAGTTTTGGACTAGCGGGGAGGGATGAGCAGTTCTTC	CASSFGLAGRDEQFF
TRBJ2-3	NA	NA	TRBV7-8	TGTGCCAGCAGCTCGGGTAGGGGATCAGATACGCAGTATTTT	CASSSGRGSDTQYF
TRBJ2-1	NA	NA	TRBV14	TGTGCCAGCAGCCAAGAAGGCAGCCAGGACAATGAGCAGTTCTTC	CASSQEGSQDNEQFF
TRBJ2-3	TRBD1	NA	TRBV20-1	TGCAGTGCTAGGAGGACAGGGGAATTTCGTACGCAGTATTTT	CSARRTGEFRTQYF
TRBJ2-5	NA	NA	TRBV14	TGTGCCAGCAGCGTAACATTGTTTGAGACCCAGTACTTC	CASSVTLFETQYF
TRBJ2-2	NA	few	TRBV5-4	TGTGCCAGCAGTCGGGACCTCGGGGAGCTGTTTTTT	CASSRDLGELFF
TRBJ2-1	TRBD1	NA	TRBV7-3	TGTGCCAGCAGCCCGTACAGGGGACGTGTCGATGAGCAGTTCTTC	CASSPYRGRVDEQFF
TRBJ2-7	NA	NA	TRBV18	TGTGCCAGCCGACTAGACGCCTACGAGCAGTACTTC	CASRLDAYEQYF